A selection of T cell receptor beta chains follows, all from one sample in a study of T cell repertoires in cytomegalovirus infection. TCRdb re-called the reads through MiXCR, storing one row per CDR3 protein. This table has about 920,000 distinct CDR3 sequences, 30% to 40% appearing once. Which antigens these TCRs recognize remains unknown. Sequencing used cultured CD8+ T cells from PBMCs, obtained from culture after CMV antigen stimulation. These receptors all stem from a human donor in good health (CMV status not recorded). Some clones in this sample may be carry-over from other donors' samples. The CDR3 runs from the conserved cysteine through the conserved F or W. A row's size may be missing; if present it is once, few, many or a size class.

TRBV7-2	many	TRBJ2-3	CASSLRGGPPSTDTQYF
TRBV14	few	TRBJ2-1	CASRAPWGTHHNEQFF
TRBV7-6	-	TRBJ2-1	CASASAGGPNEQFF
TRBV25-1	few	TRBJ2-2	CASSGPPKANTGELFF
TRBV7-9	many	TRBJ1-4	CASSPTRGVGYDEKLFF
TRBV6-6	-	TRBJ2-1	CASSWGFVYEQFF
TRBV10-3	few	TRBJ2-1	CAISDSEGNGPYNEQFF
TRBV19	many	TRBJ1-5	CASSIVWALDQPQHF
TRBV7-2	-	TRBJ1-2	CASSLSFPQLRGYTF
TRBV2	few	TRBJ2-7	CASSGTVEQYF
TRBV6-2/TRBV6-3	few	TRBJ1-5	CASSWGGRNQPQHF
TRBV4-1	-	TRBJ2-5	CASSQDMGTAYQETQYF
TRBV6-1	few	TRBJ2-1	CASKAGSTSSYNEQFF
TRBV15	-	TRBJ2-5	CATSRDLGETQYF
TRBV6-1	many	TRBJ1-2	CASSDRDTATNYGYTF
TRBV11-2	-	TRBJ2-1	CASSSLLGAQFF
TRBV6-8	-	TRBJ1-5	CANSYLPRGRNRSNQPQHF